What follows is one T cell receptor beta chain and its context. The antigen this receptor binds is unknown. No much larger clonotype is one base removed from it; base qualities were not supplied. Each collaborating institution followed its own protocols to collect whole blood in K2EDTA tubes. For TCRbeta analysis, collaborators shipped samples in one of three forms: frozen whole blood, isolated PBMCs, or DNA extracted from either of those sample types. From its cysteine to its phenylalanine, the CDR3 spans 14 amino acids. Here the CDR3 DNA is all that survives: 42 bases in frame from base 1. V and J lose 4 bases and 3 bases, and a span of 11 bases separates them. According to the germline V gene, CDR1 reads SGHTA and CDR2 reads FQGNSA. The data were obtained in a study of blood T cell repertoires in COVID-19 (dated by TCRdb to 2020 to 2022). About the investigation overall: The collaborator samples originated in the United States, Italy and Spain and spanned the acute and convalescent phases of COVID-19. Deeply sampled blood TCRbeta repertoires from subjects exposed to, actively infected with, or recovered from COVID-19 were included in the dataset. HLA class I and class II types, where available, came from metadata supplied by the sample provider rather than from assay-based typing. The material from the prospective study consisted of cDNA or gDNA derived from T cells, B-cell-depleted T cells, or PBMCs. The repertoires were released in a freely available public database meant as a resource for research on the immune response to SARS-CoV-2. The samples were drawn from two sources: the first 160 participants of the ongoing ImmuneRACE study, and 1,254 subjects contributed by 6 global collaborators. The sample metadata nearly always contained a de-identified subject ID, COVID-19 status, age in years and sex.

The immunoSEQ Assay, a bias-controlled multiplex PCR, was used to amplify TCRbeta CDR3 regions from genomic DNA. In the source study's methods: The number of nucleated cells in each sample was estimated from the amplification of reference gene primers within the assay. Sequence reads were collapsed and filtered to measure the absolute abundance of every unique TCRbeta CDR3 rearrangement. Productive Simpson clonality was computed per sample as the square root of Simpson's diversity index over productive rearrangements. TCRdb limited this immuneACCESS table to in-frame rearrangements with V and J called. A share of clones is missing; checked studies link under half to unresolved V genes, and the rest is unexplained. V, J and clone size derive from that table, while D and trimming were established from the DNA sequence. Present in this sample are 85,000 to 100,000 clones, 90% of which were seen just once. Around 1.7% of the sample lies in the top ten.

Results and caveats for the whole study, not just this receptor: Clinical and demographic metadata were provided uncurated, with the amount varying by source and participant.

The receptor chain draws on TRBV7-2 and TRBJ2-3; the best D guess is TRBD1, with 6 bases matching. This clonotype originated in a man between 60 and 70 years old with acute or convalescent COVID-19. The specimen sequenced was peripheral blood. The DNA sequence follows: TGTGCCAGCAGCTCCCGGACAGTGACAGATACGCAGTATTTT. This is translated as CASSSRTVTDTQYF.